This T cell receptor (beta chain) was identified in a study of cytomegalovirus exposure and HLA in healthy donors. PCR amplification relied on 60 Vbeta primers (plus 13 Jbeta primers). This table comes from immunoSEQ multiplex PCR, and its TCRdb copy is limited to in-frame clones, with some not included. The table shows tens of thousands of clones, with about 70% occurring only once. Worth noting for this clone: Its target is unknown.

Notes on the study in general: One variant, a missense change in DCLRE1C, was linked in a later analysis to TCR beta V- and J-gene trimming. The authors confirmed in vitro that a few CMV-associated chains were specific for CMV antigens.

CDR1 and CDR2 from the germline V gene are MNHEY and SVGAGI. The CDR3 has 13 residues. V gave up 2 bases and J gave up 5 bases, with 9 bases separating them. The chain combines TRBV6-5 with TRBJ1-1, with D perhaps matching TRBD1 (6 bases). The sequence was collected from a man between 40 and 49 years old in good health and CMV-seropositive. Input material: PBMCs. CDR3: CASSYGGYTEAFF. CDR3 nucleotides: TGTGCCAGCAGTTACGGGGGCTATACTGAAGCTTTCTTT.